Described below is a single TCR beta chain sequence and its context. Using immunoSEQ multiplex PCR, the repertoire was profiled, and TCRdb retains in-frame clones only, with some absent. Among some 250,000 clones listed, about 86% were seen once. This entry comes from a study of blood T cell repertoires in COVID-19. The clonotype comes from a woman in her thirties with COVID-19, enrolled during active disease. The sequenced material came from peripheral blood.

Here the CDR3 DNA reads TGCGCCAGCAGGGGGAGCGGGGGGAAGAACACTGAAGCTTTCTTT. Translating it yields CASRGSGGKNTEAFF. The chain uses TRBV5-1 and TRBJ1-1, with D possibly being TRBD1 (5 bases). V shed 5 bases and J shed 1 base, with 15 bases lying between them. The CDR3 sequence is 15 residues long. Germline lookup yields CDR1 SGHRS and CDR2 YFSETQ.